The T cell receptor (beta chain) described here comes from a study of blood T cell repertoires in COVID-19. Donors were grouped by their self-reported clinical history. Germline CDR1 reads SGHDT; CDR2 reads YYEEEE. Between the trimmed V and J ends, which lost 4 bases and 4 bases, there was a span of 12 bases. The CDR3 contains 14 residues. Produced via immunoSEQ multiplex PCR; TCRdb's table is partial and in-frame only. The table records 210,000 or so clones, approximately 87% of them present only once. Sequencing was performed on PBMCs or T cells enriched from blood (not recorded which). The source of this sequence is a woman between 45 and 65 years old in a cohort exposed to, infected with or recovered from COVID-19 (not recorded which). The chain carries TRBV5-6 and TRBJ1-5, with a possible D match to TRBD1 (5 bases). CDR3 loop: CASSPGLKNQPQHF. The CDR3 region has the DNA TGTGCCAGCAGCCCGGGACTGAAGAATCAGCCCCAGCATTTT.